Given below is one T cell receptor beta chain in context. These data are taken from a study of shared T cell receptors in the human thymus. Clones were read by immunoSEQ multiplex PCR, and TCRdb kept only the in-frame ones, dropping some. This table has hundreds of thousands of clones, approximately 95% appearing once. The germline CDR1 and CDR2 sequences are SEHNR and FQNEAQ (reference sequence). The CDR3 totals 15 residues. V was shortened by 4 bases and J by 0 bases, with 11 bases between the two germline ends. V and J are TRBV7-9 and TRBJ2-3; tentative D call: TRBD1 (5 bases). This receptor was taken from a human donor. Sequenced material: thymocytes. In DNA, the CDR3 is TGTGCCAGCAGCTCCACAAGGACAAGCACAGATACGCAGTATTTT. Protein product: CASSSTRTSTDTQYF.